The 2 T cell receptor beta chains below all came from one sample that was sequenced in a study of Graves' ophthalmopathy and Graves' hyperthyroidism. TCR beta CDR3 amplification used RNA transcripts. The first-round RT-PCR employed HTBI primers together with the Qiagen OneStep RT-PCR kit. A multiplex PCR was then performed as the second round. TCRdb recomputed calls from the multiplex PCR reads with MiXCR, one row per CDR3 protein. This repertoire shows about 700,000 distinct CDR3 sequences, around 40% found once; its top ten account for 40% to 55%. Input material: peripheral blood. These TCRs come from an adult man with Graves' ophthalmopathy.

The chain combines TRBV20-1 with TRBJ1-1; TRBD1 agrees at 10 bases. V shed 4 bases, J shed 0 bases, and the junction held 5 bases outside the gene matches. The germline V gene encodes CDR1 DFQATT and CDR2 SNEGSKA (reference sequence). This CDR3 has 15 residues. Here the CDR3 reads CSANRDRGMNTEAFF. CDR3 in DNA: TGCAGTGCTAACCGGGACAGGGGAATGAACACTGAAGCTTTCTTT.

The chain combines TRBV7-2 with TRBJ2-7; D gene unclear. Germline CDR1 is SGHTA and CDR2 is FQGNSA. The V end was cut by 8 bases, the J end by 0 bases, with 14 bases between. The CDR3 totals 14 residues. For the CDR3, the DNA is TGTGCCAGCGGCCGTTTCCGGAGCTCCTACGAGCAGTACTTC. It is translated as CASGRFRSSYEQYF.